This T cell receptor beta chain appears in the sequencing data of a study of response to subunit inactivated influenza vaccine. Study-wide results and limits: Authors suggested each seasonal influenza vaccination recruits few new T cells.

From the RT-PCR reads, TCRdb called clonotypes with MiXCR, one entry per CDR3 protein. The data hold 170,000 or so distinct CDR3 sequences, with 9.5% to 12% observed a single time. The CDR3 length is 16 residues. CDR1 and CDR2 from the germline V gene are MDHEN and SYDVKM. Remarks on this clonotype: Its antigen remains unidentified. One end of the junction varies from germline; a read error may be responsible.

This receptor was obtained from a man aged 50 to 75 who received an inactivated influenza vaccine. The chain combines TRBV28 with TRBJ2-3, with a weak D call TRBD2 (7 bases). The material sequenced was CD8+ T cells sorted from PBMCs, taken about 24 months after vaccination. Written as DNA, the CDR3 is TGTGCCAGCAGTCCTACCGGGGGGCCTAGCACATATACGCAGTATTTT. It codes for CASSPTGGPSTYTQYF.